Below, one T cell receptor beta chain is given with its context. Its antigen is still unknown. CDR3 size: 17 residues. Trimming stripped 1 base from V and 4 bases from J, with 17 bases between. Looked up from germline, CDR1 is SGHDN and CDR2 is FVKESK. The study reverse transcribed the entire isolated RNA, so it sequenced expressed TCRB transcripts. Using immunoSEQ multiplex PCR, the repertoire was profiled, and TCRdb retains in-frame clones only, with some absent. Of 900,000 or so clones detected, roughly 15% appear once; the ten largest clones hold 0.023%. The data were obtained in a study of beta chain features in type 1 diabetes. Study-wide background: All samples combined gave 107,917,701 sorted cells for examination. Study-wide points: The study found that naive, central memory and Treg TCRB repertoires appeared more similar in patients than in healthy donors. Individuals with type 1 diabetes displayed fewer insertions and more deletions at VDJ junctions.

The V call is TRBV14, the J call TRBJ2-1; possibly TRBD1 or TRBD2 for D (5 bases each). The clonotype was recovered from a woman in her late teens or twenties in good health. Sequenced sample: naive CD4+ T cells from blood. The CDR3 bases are TGTGCCAGCAGCCAAGGATCTCCAGGGACGTGGTACAATGAGCAGTTCTTC. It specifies CASSQGSPGTWYNEQFF. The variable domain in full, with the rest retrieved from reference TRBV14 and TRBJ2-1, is EAGVTQFPSHSVIEKGQTVTLRCDPISGHDNLYWYRRVMGKEIKFLLHFVKESKQDESGMPNNRFLAERTGGTYSTLKVQPAELEDSGVYFCASSQGSPGTWYNEQFFGPGTRLTVL.